Listed here are 27 T cell receptor beta chains from one sample, sequenced in a study of cytotoxic CD8 clonotypes in ibrutinib-treated CLL. Here immunoSEQ multiplex PCR was the method, and the copy in TCRdb shows in-frame clones only, minus some. The data show under 200,000 clones, approximately 80% seen once. The material sequenced was PBMCs, taken after 12 months of ibrutinib treatment. These receptors came from a human donor with chronic lymphocytic leukemia.

The chain links TRBV6-5 to TRBJ2-3, with D possibly matching TRBD1 (6 bases). Germline loops: CDR1 MNHEY, CDR2 SVGAGI. The CDR3 contains 15 residues. The V end was cut by 6 bases, the J end by 1 base, with 14 bases between. The CDR3 loop reads CASRQGQIRTDTQYF. The CDR3 nucleotides read TGTGCCAGCAGACAAGGACAGATTCGCACAGATACGCAGTATTTT.

V and J are TRBV4-2 and TRBJ1-6; the match to TRBD1 covers 10 bases. CDR1 LGHNA and CDR2 YNFKEQ come from the germline V gene. Germline trimming cut 4 bases from V and 11 bases from J; bases unmatched to any gene: 11. The CDR3 is 16 residues long. CDR3 in DNA: TGTGCCAGCAGCCCCCGTCCTCGACAGGGGGCCGCACCCCTCCACTTT. Protein sequence: CASSPRPRQGAAPLHF.

This chain links TRBV10-3 with TRBJ1-1; D is perhaps TRBD1 (6 bases). Trimming stripped 6 bases from V and 8 bases from J, with 10 bases between. This CDR3 has 11 residues. Germline assignment: CDR1 ENHRY and CDR2 SYGVKD. This CDR3 is CAIRGQGEAFF. The DNA for the CDR3 is TGTGCCATCAGAGGGCAGGGGGAAGCTTTCTTT.

This sequence joins TRBV11-2 and TRBJ2-3; 12 bases match TRBD2. Germline-derived CDR1 and CDR2 are SGHAT and FQNNGV. V trimming: 5 bases; J trimming: 4 bases; junction bases outside the gene matches: 13. CDR3 length: 18 residues. CDR3 in amino acids: CASSSGLAGPSGADTQYF. CDR3 nucleotide sequence: TGTGCCAGCAGCAGTGGACTAGCGGGACCCTCCGGGGCAGATACGCAGTATTTT.

The V and J genes are TRBV7-2 and TRBJ1-1; D is unclear. V was pared by 11 bases and J by 8 bases, with 9 bases between. Germline V lookup: CDR1 SGHTA, CDR2 FQGNSA. The CDR3 has 9 amino acids. The CDR3 is CAAGGEAFF. The CDR3 DNA reads TGTGCCGCCGGCGGCGAAGCTTTCTTT. Using reference TRBV7-2 and TRBJ1-1 for the parts outside the CDR3, the full variable domain is GAGVSQSPSNKVTEKGKDVELRCDPISGHTALYWYRQSLGQGLEFLIYFQGNSAPDKSGLPSDRFSAERTGGSVSTLTIQRTQQEDSAVYLCAAGGEAFFGQGTRLTVV.

The V and J genes are TRBV18 and TRBJ2-1; no clear D gene. This CDR3 comprises 13 residues. Germline assignment: CDR1 KGHSH and CDR2 LQKENI. The germline V and J ends were trimmed by 4 bases and 10 bases, with 14 bases remaining between them. CDR3 sequence (DNA): TGTGCCAGCTCACAGACCCCACTTTCGGAGCAGTTCTTC. Amino acids: CASSQTPLSEQFF.

The CDR3 loop is CASSEVWGAQPQHF. CDR3 DNA sequence: TGTGCCAGCAGTGAAGTCTGGGGTGCTCAGCCCCAGCATTTT. The rearrangement links TRBV6-1 to TRBJ1-5; no clear D gene. Germline CDR1 MNHNS, CDR2 SASEGT. CDR3 length: 14 residues. The V end was cut by 1 base, the J end by 6 bases, with 10 bases between.

J is TRBJ1-2 and V is TRBV7-3; D gene unclear. The germline V gene has CDR1 SGHTA and CDR2 FQGTGA. This CDR3 has 18 amino acids. Trimming left V 10 bases short and J 6 bases short, with 33 bases between. In DNA form, the CDR3 reads TGTGCCAACCCGAACGCCAAGGAGGGCGAATGGATCCTGGATGGCTACACCTTC. Its translation: CANPNAKEGEWILDGYTF. The full variable domain, with the rest looked up from reference TRBV7-3 and TRBJ1-2, is GAGVSQTPSNKVTEKGKYVELRCDPISGHTALYWYRQSLGQGPEFLIYFQGTGAADDSGLPNDRFFAVRPEGSVSTLKIQRTERGDSAVYLCANPNAKEGEWILDGYTFGSGTRLTVV.

The chain recombines TRBV30 with TRBJ2-1; TRBD2 matches at 10 bases. Per the germline V gene, CDR1 is GTSNPN and CDR2 is SVGIG (reference sequence). V was clipped by 5 bases and J by 10 bases; unmatched bases: 17. This CDR3 has 16 residues. The CDR3 DNA reads as TGTGCCTGGCGTCAAAAGCGGGGGGGCCCTCATGGAGAGCAGTTCTTC. Protein: CAWRQKRGGPHGEQFF.

This chain connects TRBV11-1 to TRBJ2-1; unclear D gene. The CDR3 runs 15 residues. V was shortened by 3 bases and J by 5 bases, with 14 bases between the two germline ends. Germline loops: CDR1 SGHAT, CDR2 FQDESV (reference sequence). The CDR3 is CASSFAWSMDNEQFF. CDR3 bases: TGTGCCAGCAGCTTTGCCTGGTCCATGGACAATGAGCAGTTCTTC.

The chain couples TRBV7-9 to TRBJ1-5; D unresolved. Between the trimmed V and J ends, which lost 0 bases and 4 bases, there was a span of 10 bases. CDR3 size: 15 residues. Germline assignment: CDR1 SEHNR and CDR2 FQNEAQ (reference sequence). The chain's CDR3 is CASSLAEGLNQPQHF. The DNA of the CDR3 is TGTGCCAGCAGCTTAGCGGAAGGGCTTAATCAGCCCCAGCATTTT.

V usage is TRBV4-3 and J usage is TRBJ1-5, with a weak D call TRBD1 (5 bases). This CDR3 region has 19 residues. From germline, CDR1 is LGHNA and CDR2 YSLEER. V was cut by 0 bases and J by 3 bases, with 21 bases left in between. CDR3 nucleotide sequence: TGCGCCAGCAGCCAAGAACTTATTCAGGGATATGATTCCAATCAGCCCCAGCATTTT. This translates into CASSQELIQGYDSNQPQHF.

The chain uses TRBV29-1 and TRBJ1-1; no definite D call. The CDR3 has 13 amino acids. Per germline, CDR1 SQVTM and CDR2 ANQGSEA. Trimming shortened V by 7 bases and J by 5 bases, and 17 bases separated the two germline ends. CDR3 region: CSAGSAVRTEAFF. CDR3 in DNA: TGCAGCGCGGGATCCGCGGTGCGGACTGAAGCTTTCTTT. Filled out from reference TRBV29-1 and TRBJ1-1, the complete variable domain reads SAVISQKPSRDICQRGTSLTIQCQVDSQVTMMFWYRQQPGQSLTLIATANQGSEATYESGFVIDKFPISRPNLTFSTLTVSNMSPEDSSIYLCSAGSAVRTEAFFGQGTRLTVV.

This chain links TRBV19 with TRBJ2-7; D gene uncertain. V lost 5 bases and J 2 bases, leaving 22 bases between the germline ends. CDR3 size: 17 residues. Germline V gene lookup returns CDR1 LNHDA and CDR2 SQIVND (reference sequence). CDR3 in DNA: TGTGCCAGTAGTCGTCAGGCCGCCGTTGGGGTGACCTACGAGCAGTACTTC. Translating gives CASSRQAAVGVTYEQYF.

The V gene is TRBV7-2, the J gene TRBJ2-3, with unresolved D. The CDR3 contains 13 residues. Germline values: CDR1 SGHTA, CDR2 FQGNSA. Trimming took off 4 bases at V and 7 bases at J, with 12 bases between the two ends. DNA of the CDR3: TGTGCCAGCAGCTCGGACGGTCGAAATACGCAGTATTTT. Translation gives CASSSDGRNTQYF.

V usage is TRBV7-9 and J usage is TRBJ2-3; D unclear. With 1 base removed from V and 0 bases from J, the gap between germline ends came to 5 bases. The V gene's germline CDR1 is SEHNR and CDR2 FQNEAQ (reference sequence). The CDR3 is 14 amino acids. The CDR3 sequence: CASSLEYSTDTQYF. For the CDR3, the DNA is TGTGCCAGCAGCTTAGAGTATAGCACAGATACGCAGTATTTT.

This clone was picked up one time. A read error may explain this, as a much larger clone is one base away. The chain uses TRBV6-5 and TRBJ1-2; D remains ambiguous. The germline gives CDR1 MNHEY, CDR2 SVGAGI. V was clipped by 2 bases and J by 4 bases, with 5 bases between them. This CDR3 spans 12 amino acids. The CDR3 sequence: CASSYRFYGYTF. The CDR3 region has the DNA TGTGCCAGCAGTTACAGGTTCTATGGCTACACCTTC.

The CDR3: CASSRETIRSYNEQFF. The CDR3 DNA reads as TGTGCCAGCTCACGAGAGACAATCCGCTCCTACAATGAGCAGTTCTTC. The chain carries TRBV18 and TRBJ2-1; D gene uncertain. Per germline, CDR1 KGHSH and CDR2 LQKENI. The CDR3 covers 16 residues. Trimming stripped 4 bases from V and 0 bases from J, with 13 bases between.

This chain connects TRBV4-2 to TRBJ2-2; D gene uncertain. The V gene lost 0 bases and the J gene lost 5 bases, with 4 bases spanning the gap. This CDR3 comprises 13 residues. Germline loops: CDR1 LGHNA, CDR2 YNFKEQ. CDR3 residues: CASSQELTGELFF. The DNA of the CDR3 is TGTGCCAGCAGCCAAGAGTTGACCGGGGAGCTGTTTTTT.

J is TRBJ2-7 and V is TRBV28, with 7 bases that match TRBD2. The CDR3 loop spans 14 amino acids. V gave up 8 bases and J gave up 6 bases; unmatched junction bases: 13. Germline CDR1 is MDHEN and CDR2 is SYDVKM. CDR3 sequence: CASRTGTTPPEQYF. The CDR3 region has the DNA TGTGCCAGCCGAACCGGGACTACCCCTCCCGAGCAGTACTTC.

This clone has more than one count but fewer than ten. The CDR3 sequence: CASSLPHDSPLHF. The CDR3 bases are TGTGCCAGCAGCCTCCCTCACGATTCACCCCTCCACTTT. The V gene is TRBV7-2, the J gene TRBJ1-6; D is unclear. The CDR3 has 13 residues. V was cut by 5 bases and J by 8 bases, with 10 bases left in between. Per the germline V gene, CDR1 is SGHTA and CDR2 is FQGNSA.

The chain carries TRBV18 and TRBJ1-5; perhaps TRBD1 as D (6 bases). The germline V and J ends were trimmed by 5 bases and 1 base, with 6 bases remaining between them. CDR3 length: 13 residues. CDR1 and CDR2 (germline): KGHSH, LQKENI. CDR3 residues: CASSGQSNQPQHF. The CDR3 nucleotides read TGTGCCAGCTCAGGACAGAGCAATCAGCCCCAGCATTTT.

This clone appeared a single time. The chain has TRBV11-2 and TRBJ2-3, with 8 bases lining up with TRBD2. Germline V gene lookup returns CDR1 SGHAT and CDR2 FQNNGV. Germline trimming cut 0 bases from V and 1 base from J; bases unmatched to any gene: 3. CDR3 length equals 16 residues. The CDR3 region is CASSLELRGGTDTQYF. The CDR3 nucleotides read TGTGCCAGCAGCTTAGAACTGCGGGGGGGCACAGATACGCAGTATTTT.

This chain joins TRBV7-9 and TRBJ1-6; a possible D gene is TRBD1 (5 bases). Germline V gene lookup returns CDR1 SEHNR and CDR2 FQNEAQ (reference sequence). The V gene lost 6 bases and the J gene lost 9 bases, with 15 bases spanning the gap. The CDR3 length is 14 residues. In DNA, the CDR3 is TGTGCCAGCAGTCTTGGGGCCGGCGGTTCACCCCTCCACTTT. Its protein product is CASSLGAGGSPLHF.

The chain employs TRBV7-2 and TRBJ2-7; D gene uncertain. From germline, CDR1 is SGHTA and CDR2 FQGNSA. V was shortened by 5 bases and J by 3 bases, with 11 bases between the two germline ends. The length of the CDR3 is 13 residues. The CDR3 sequence: CASSNTESYEQYF. CDR3 nucleotide sequence: TGTGCCAGCAGCAATACAGAGAGCTACGAGCAGTACTTC.

The chain recombines TRBV30 with TRBJ2-5; D possibly corresponds to TRBD1 (6 bases). Trimming removed 2 bases from V and 2 bases from J, with 15 bases in between. Per germline, CDR1 GTSNPN and CDR2 SVGIG (reference sequence). CDR3 length: 15 residues. The chain's CDR3 is CAWSLGDIAQETQYF. The CDR3 DNA reads TGTGCCTGGAGTCTAGGGGACATCGCGCAAGAGACCCAGTACTTC. Combining the CDR3 with reference TRBV30 and TRBJ2-5 gives the whole variable domain SQTIHQWPATLVQPVGSPLSLECTVEGTSNPNLYWYRQAAGRGLQLLFYSVGIGQISSEVPQNLSASRPQDRQFILSSKKLLLSDSGFYLCAWSLGDIAQETQYFGPGTRLLVL.

The rearrangement uses TRBV18 and TRBJ1-5, with D tentatively TRBD1 (6 bases). Per germline, CDR1 KGHSH and CDR2 LQKENI. CDR3 size: 16 residues. V was clipped by 3 bases and J by 2 bases, with 14 bases between them. The CDR3 loop is CASSPTGSKGNQPQHF. The CDR3 region has the DNA TGTGCCAGCTCACCGACAGGTAGTAAGGGCAATCAGCCCCAGCATTTT. The full variable domain, completed using reference TRBV18 and TRBJ1-5, is NAGVMQNPRHLVRRRGQEARLRCSPMKGHSHVYWYRQLPEEGLKFMVYLQKENIIDESGMPKERFSAEFPKEGPSILRIQQVVRGDSAAYFCASSPTGSKGNQPQHFGDGTRLSIL.